This T cell receptor beta chain was sequenced during a study of OX40 agonist ivuxolimab in advanced cancers. Generated by immunoSEQ multiplex PCR, the TCRdb table keeps only in-frame clones and is missing some. The sample lists approximately 14,000 clones, more than 85% occurring once. The junction had 6 bases not matched to a gene; V was cut back by 5 bases and J by 13 bases. Germline lookup yields CDR1 MNHEY and CDR2 SMNVEV (reference sequence). The CDR3 has 14 amino acids. This clonotype was obtained from an adult with an advanced solid tumor such as melanoma, head and neck, liver or kidney cancer. The specimen was CD4+ or CD8+ T cells sorted from blood, collected in a trial of the OX40 agonist ivuxolimab. The genes are TRBV27 and TRBJ2-6, with 12 bases lining up with TRBD1. The CDR3 protein is CASSAGTGGVVLTF. CDR3 bases: TGTGCCAGCAGTGCGGGGACAGGGGGCGTTGTCCTGACTTTC. The complete variable domain, with remaining parts taken from reference TRBV27 and TRBJ2-6, reads EAQVTQNPRYLITVTGKKLTVTCSQNMNHEYMSWYRQDPGLGLRQIYYSMNVEVTDKGDVPEGYKVSRKEKRNFPLILESPSPNQTSLYFCASSAGTGGVVLTFGAGSRLTVL.